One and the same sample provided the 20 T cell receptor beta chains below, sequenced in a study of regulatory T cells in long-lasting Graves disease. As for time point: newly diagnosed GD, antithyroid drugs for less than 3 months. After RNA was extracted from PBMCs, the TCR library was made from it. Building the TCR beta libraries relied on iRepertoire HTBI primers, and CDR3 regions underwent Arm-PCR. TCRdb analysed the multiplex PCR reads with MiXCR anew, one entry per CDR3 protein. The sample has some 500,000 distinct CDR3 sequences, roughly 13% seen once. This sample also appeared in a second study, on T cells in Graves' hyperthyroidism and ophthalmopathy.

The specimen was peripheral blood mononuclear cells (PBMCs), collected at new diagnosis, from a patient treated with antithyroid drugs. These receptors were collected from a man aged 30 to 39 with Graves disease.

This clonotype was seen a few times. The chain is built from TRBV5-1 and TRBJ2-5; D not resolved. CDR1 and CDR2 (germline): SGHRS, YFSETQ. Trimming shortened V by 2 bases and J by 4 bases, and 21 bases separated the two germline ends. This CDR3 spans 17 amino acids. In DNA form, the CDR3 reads TGCGCCAGCAGCTTTGGGCCTCCGTTGGCCCTTGGAGAGACCCAGTACTTC. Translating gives CASSFGPPLALGETQYF.

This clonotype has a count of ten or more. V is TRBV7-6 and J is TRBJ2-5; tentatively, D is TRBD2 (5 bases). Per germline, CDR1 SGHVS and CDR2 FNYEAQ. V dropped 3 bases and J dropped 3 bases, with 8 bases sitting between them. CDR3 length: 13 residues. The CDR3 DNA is TGTGCCAGCAGCTTGGTCGGGAAAGAGACCCAGTACTTC. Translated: CASSLVGKETQYF.

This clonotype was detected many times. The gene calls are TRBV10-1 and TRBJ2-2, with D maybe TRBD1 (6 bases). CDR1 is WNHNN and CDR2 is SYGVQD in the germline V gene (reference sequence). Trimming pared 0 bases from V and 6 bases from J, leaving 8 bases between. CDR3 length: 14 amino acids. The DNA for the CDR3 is TGCGCCAGCAGTGAGTCGGGACATCCCGGGGAGCTGTTTTTT. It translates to CASSESGHPGELFF.

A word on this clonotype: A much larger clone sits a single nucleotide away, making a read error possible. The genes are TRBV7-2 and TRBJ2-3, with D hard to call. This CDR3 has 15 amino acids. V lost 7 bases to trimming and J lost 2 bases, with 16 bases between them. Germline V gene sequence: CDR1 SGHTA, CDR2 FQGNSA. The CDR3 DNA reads TGTGCCAGCAACCAAGAAAGAGGACCCACAGATACGCAGTATTTT. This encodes CASNQERGPTDTQYF.

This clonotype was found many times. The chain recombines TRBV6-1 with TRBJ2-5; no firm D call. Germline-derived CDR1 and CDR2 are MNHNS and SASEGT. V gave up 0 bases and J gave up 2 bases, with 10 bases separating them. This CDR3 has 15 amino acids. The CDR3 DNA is TGTGCCAGCAGTGAAGCGGCTAGGCCTCAAGAGACCCAGTACTTC. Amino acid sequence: CASSEAARPQETQYF.

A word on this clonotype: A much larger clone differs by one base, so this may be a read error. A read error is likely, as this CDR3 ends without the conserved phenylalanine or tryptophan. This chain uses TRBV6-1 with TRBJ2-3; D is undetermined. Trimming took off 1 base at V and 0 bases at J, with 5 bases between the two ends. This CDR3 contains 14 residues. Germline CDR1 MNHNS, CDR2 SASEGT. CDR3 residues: CASSEVRSTDTQYS. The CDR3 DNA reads TGTGCCAGCAGTGAAGTGCGGAGCACAGATACGCAGTATTCT.

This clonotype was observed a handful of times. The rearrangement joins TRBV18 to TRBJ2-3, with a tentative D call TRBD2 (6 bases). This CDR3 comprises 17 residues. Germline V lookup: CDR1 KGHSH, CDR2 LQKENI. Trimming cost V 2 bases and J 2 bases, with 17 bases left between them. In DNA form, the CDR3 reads TGTGCCAGCTCACCAAAATCAACTAGCTATCCCACAGATACGCAGTATTTT. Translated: CASSPKSTSYPTDTQYF.

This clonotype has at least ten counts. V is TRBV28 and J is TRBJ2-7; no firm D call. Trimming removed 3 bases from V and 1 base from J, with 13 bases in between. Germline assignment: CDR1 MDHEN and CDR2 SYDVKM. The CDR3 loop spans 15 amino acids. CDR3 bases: TGTGCCAGCAGTTTCCTGGCCCACTCTTCCTACGAGCAGTACTTC. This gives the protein CASSFLAHSSYEQYF.

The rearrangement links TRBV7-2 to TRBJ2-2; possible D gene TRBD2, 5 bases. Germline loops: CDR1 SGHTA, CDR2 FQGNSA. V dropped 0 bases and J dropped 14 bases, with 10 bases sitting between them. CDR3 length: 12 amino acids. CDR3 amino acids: CASSLAGLPLFF. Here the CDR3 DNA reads TGTGCCAGCAGCTTAGCCGGACTCCCTCTGTTTTTT. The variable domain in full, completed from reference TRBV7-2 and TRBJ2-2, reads GAGVSQSPSNKVTEKGKDVELRCDPISGHTALYWYRQSLGQGLEFLIYFQGNSAPDKSGLPSDRFSAERTGGSVSTLTIQRTQQEDSAVYLCASSLAGLPLFFGEGSRLTVL.

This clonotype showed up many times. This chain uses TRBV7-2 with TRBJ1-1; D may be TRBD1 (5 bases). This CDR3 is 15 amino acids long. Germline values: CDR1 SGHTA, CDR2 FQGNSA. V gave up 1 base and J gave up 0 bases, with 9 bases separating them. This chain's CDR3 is CASSLGGRLNTEAFF. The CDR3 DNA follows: TGTGCCAGCAGCTTAGGGGGACGATTGAACACTGAAGCTTTCTTT.

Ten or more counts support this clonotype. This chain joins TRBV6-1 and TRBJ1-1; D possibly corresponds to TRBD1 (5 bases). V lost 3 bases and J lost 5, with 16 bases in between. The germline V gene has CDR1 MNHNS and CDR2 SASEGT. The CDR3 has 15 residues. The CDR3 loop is CASSELGGGRTEAFF. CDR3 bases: TGTGCCAGCAGTGAGCTCGGCGGGGGAAGGACTGAAGCTTTCTTT.

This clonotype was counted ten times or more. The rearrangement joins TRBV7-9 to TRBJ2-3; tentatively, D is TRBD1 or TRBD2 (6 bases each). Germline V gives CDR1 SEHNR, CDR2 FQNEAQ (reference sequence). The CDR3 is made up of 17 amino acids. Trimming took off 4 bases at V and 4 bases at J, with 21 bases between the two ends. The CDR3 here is CASSSWRAQGKADTQYF. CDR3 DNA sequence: TGTGCCAGCAGCTCGTGGAGGGCACAGGGAAAAGCAGATACGCAGTATTTT.

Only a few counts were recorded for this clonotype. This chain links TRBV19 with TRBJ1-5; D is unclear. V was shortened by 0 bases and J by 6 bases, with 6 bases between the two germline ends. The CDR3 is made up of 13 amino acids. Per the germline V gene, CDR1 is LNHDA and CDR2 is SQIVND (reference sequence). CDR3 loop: CASSIDLIQPQHF. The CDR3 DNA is TGTGCCAGTAGTATAGATCTAATTCAGCCCCAGCATTTT.

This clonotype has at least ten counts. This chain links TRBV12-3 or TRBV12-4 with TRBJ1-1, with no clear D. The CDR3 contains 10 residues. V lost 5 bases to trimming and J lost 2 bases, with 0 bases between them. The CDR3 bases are TGTGCCAGCAGTAACACTGAAGCTTTCTTT. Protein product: CASSNTEAFF.

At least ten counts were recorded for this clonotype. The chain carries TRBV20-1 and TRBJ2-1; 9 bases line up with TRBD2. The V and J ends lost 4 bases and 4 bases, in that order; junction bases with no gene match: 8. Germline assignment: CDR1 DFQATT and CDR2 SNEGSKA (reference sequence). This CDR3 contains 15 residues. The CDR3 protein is CSATMTSGVYNEQFF. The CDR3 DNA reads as TGCAGTGCTACTATGACTAGCGGAGTGTACAATGAGCAGTTCTTC.

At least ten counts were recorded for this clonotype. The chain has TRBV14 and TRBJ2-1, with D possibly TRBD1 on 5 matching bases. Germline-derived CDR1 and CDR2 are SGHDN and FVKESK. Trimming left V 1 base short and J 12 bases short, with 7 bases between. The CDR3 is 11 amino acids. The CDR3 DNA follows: TGTGCCAGCAGCCAAGGGACACGGCAGTTCTTC. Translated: CASSQGTRQFF.

The CDR3 region is CASSPPGQALTF. The CDR3 DNA follows: TGTGCCAGCTCACCACCCGGACAGGCCCTGACTTTC. This chain joins TRBV18 and TRBJ2-6; 7 bases agree with TRBD1. From germline, CDR1 is KGHSH and CDR2 LQKENI. The CDR3 has 12 residues. Trimming removed 0 bases from V and 15 bases from J; junction bases left unmatched: 2.

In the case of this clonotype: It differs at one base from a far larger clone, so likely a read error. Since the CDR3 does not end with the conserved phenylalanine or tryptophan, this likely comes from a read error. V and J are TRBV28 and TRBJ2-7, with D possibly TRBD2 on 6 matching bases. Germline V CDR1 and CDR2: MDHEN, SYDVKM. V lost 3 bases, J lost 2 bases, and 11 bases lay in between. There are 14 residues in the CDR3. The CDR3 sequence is CASSLRRGPYEQYL. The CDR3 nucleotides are TGTGCCAGCAGTTTGCGGCGGGGCCCCTACGAGCAGTACCTC.

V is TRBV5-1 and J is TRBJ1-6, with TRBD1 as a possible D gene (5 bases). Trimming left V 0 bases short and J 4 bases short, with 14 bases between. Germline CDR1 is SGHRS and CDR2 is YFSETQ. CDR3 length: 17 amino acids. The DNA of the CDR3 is TGCGCCAGCAGCTTGGCCCAGGGTCGAGTTTATAATTCACCCCTCCACTTT. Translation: CASSLAQGRVYNSPLHF.

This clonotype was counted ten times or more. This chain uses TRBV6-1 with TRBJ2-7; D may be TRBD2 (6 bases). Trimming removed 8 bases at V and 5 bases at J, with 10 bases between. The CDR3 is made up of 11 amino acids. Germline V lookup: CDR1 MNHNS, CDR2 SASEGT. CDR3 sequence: CASGRTNEQYF. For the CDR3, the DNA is TGTGCCAGCGGGAGGACCAACGAGCAGTACTTC.